What follows are 13 T cell receptor beta chains derived from one specimen sequenced in a study of T cell changes during pregnancy in multiple sclerosis. Clones were sequenced by immunoSEQ multiplex PCR, and TCRdb holds only the in-frame ones, with some missing. There are approximately 92,000 clones in the sample; under 95% occur only once, and over 0.85% lies in the top ten. Material: peripheral blood, obtained after pregnancy. The receptors originated from a female donor with multiple sclerosis, enrolled in a pregnancy study.

DNA of the CDR3: TGTGCCAGCAGCTCGGGACAGCCAAACACTGAAGCTTTCTTT. The encoded protein is CASSSGQPNTEAFF. The rearrangement uses TRBV5-8 and TRBJ1-1; TRBD1 aligns across 7 bases. The V gene end was trimmed by 3 bases and the J gene end by 2 bases; junction bases not matched to a gene: 4. This CDR3 is built from 14 residues. Germline V gene lookup returns CDR1 SGHTS and CDR2 YDEGEE.

CDR3 region: CASSEGTGERAFF. CDR3 nucleotide sequence: TGCGCCAGCAGTGAGGGGACAGGGGAAAGAGCTTTCTTT. The genes are TRBV10-2 and TRBJ1-1; 10 bases are a match to TRBD1. This CDR3 spans 13 amino acids. The germline V gene has CDR1 WSHSY and CDR2 SAAADI. Trimming at V came to 2 bases and at J to 10 bases, leaving 4 bases not matched to a gene.

The count of this clone is one. The chain carries TRBV7-9 and TRBJ2-3; maybe TRBD1 (5 bases). This CDR3 has 16 amino acids. The germline V gene encodes CDR1 SEHNR and CDR2 FQNEAQ (reference sequence). The V gene lost 1 base and the J gene lost 3 bases, with 14 bases spanning the gap. The CDR3 DNA reads TGTGCCAGCAGCTTAGAGGTGGCAGGGATGACAGATACGCAGTATTTT. Its protein product is CASSLEVAGMTDTQYF.

The chain employs TRBV11-2 and TRBJ2-7; D may be TRBD2 (6 bases). CDR3 size: 16 residues. With 1 base removed from V and 3 bases from J, the gap between germline ends came to 16 bases. Per the germline V gene, CDR1 is SGHAT and CDR2 is FQNNGV. The chain's CDR3 is CASSLVPAGLDYEQYF. CDR3 bases: TGTGCCAGCAGCTTAGTTCCAGCGGGCTTGGACTACGAGCAGTACTTC.

The rearrangement uses TRBV27 and TRBJ2-1; TRBD2 matches 10 bases. The length of the CDR3 is 16 residues. Germline values: CDR1 MNHEY, CDR2 SMNVEV (reference sequence). V gave up 4 bases and J gave up 8 bases; unmatched junction bases: 11. The CDR3 region is CASSWIQAGGPDEQFF. The CDR3 nucleotides read TGTGCCAGCAGTTGGATTCAAGCGGGAGGGCCCGATGAGCAGTTCTTC.

This chain links TRBV10-3 with TRBJ1-2; D might be TRBD1 (5 bases). This CDR3 has 15 residues. Trimming shortened V by 2 bases and J by 8 bases, and 18 bases separated the two germline ends. CDR1 and CDR2 (germline): ENHRY, SYGVKD. CDR3 protein: CAISEGVGAASGYTF. The CDR3 coding sequence is TGTGCCATCAGTGAGGGGGTAGGGGCAGCCTCGGGCTACACCTTC.

CDR3 region: CASSVGDTSIVDEQYF. In DNA form, the CDR3 reads TGTGCCAGCAGCGTAGGGGACACCTCAATAGTCGACGAGCAGTACTTC. The gene calls are TRBV9 and TRBJ2-7, with D perhaps matching TRBD1 (6 bases). Trimming removed 0 bases from V and 5 bases from J, with 18 bases in between. Germline loops: CDR1 SGDLS, CDR2 YYNGEE. The length of the CDR3 is 16 residues.

The chain employs TRBV5-1 and TRBJ2-2; TRBD2 matches 16 bases. The J segment lost 8 bases and the V segment lost 4 bases, leaving 14 bases of the junction unmatched. The CDR3 extends over 19 amino acids. The germline gives CDR1 SGHRS, CDR2 YFSETQ. The CDR3 loop reads CASSPGLAGGPLKAGELFF. CDR3 sequence (DNA): TGCGCCAGCAGCCCGGGACTAGCGGGAGGGCCGTTAAAGGCTGGGGAGCTGTTTTTT.

The chain combines TRBV28 with TRBJ2-5, with D tentatively TRBD1 (6 bases). Germline V lookup: CDR1 MDHEN, CDR2 SYDVKM. The CDR3 has 14 amino acids. Trimming removed 3 bases from V and 5 bases from J, with 13 bases in between. CDR3 protein: CASSFEGRGETQYF. CDR3 in DNA: TGTGCCAGCAGTTTCGAGGGCAGGGGTGAGACCCAGTACTTC.

The chain recombines TRBV13 with TRBJ2-1; 13 bases match TRBD2. Germline values: CDR1 PRHDT, CDR2 FYEKMQ (reference sequence). Losses at the gene ends were 3 bases for V and 6 bases for J; bases not matched to a gene: 8. The CDR3 spans 17 residues. For the CDR3, the DNA is TGTGCCAGCAGCTTTGAACCGGGACTAGCGGGAATCAATGAGCAGTTCTTC. It specifies CASSFEPGLAGINEQFF.

V is TRBV4-3 and J is TRBJ2-3; perhaps TRBD2 as D (6 bases). CDR1 is LGHNA and CDR2 is YSLEER in the germline V gene. Trimming stripped 0 bases from V and 5 bases from J, with 12 bases between. The CDR3 is made up of 15 amino acids. The CDR3 nucleotides are TGCGCCAGCAGCCAAGATCGGGGGTCTGGAGATACGCAGTATTTT. This translates into CASSQDRGSGDTQYF.

This clone was recorded once. V is TRBV5-4 and J is TRBJ2-7; no clear D. Trimming removed 5 bases from V and 2 bases from J, with 20 bases in between. This CDR3 spans 16 amino acids. Germline CDR1 and CDR2: SGHNT and YYREEE (reference sequence). CDR3 DNA sequence: TGTGCCAGCAGTCAGAAATCCAGTAACCCCACCTACGAGCAGTACTTC. Residues: CASSQKSSNPTYEQYF.

J is TRBJ1-1 and V is TRBV7-9; D ambiguous. Germline CDR1 SEHNR, CDR2 FQNEAQ (reference sequence). With 5 bases removed from V and 0 bases from J, the gap between germline ends came to 10 bases. CDR3 size: 14 residues. The CDR3 DNA reads TGTGCCAGCAGCCCCCAGGCGATGAACACTGAAGCTTTCTTT. The encoded protein is CASSPQAMNTEAFF.